The 6 T cell receptor beta chains given below trace back to one sample, sequenced in a study of T cell repertoires in cytomegalovirus infection. Which antigens these TCRs recognize remains unknown. TCRdb reprocessed the reads via MiXCR and lists one record per CDR3 protein. The sample holds about 830,000 distinct CDR3 sequences, less than 35% seen once. The sample here was cultured CD8+ T cells from PBMCs, taken from culture after CMV antigen stimulation. The receptor source for this set is a human donor in good health (CMV status not recorded). Some clones in this sample may be carry-over from other donors' samples.

The chain joins TRBV6-2 or TRBV6-3 to TRBJ2-7; 8 bases are shared with TRBD1. Unmatched junction bases numbered 5, after V lost 2 bases and J lost 2 bases. Germline values: CDR1 MNHEY, CDR2 SVGEGT. The CDR3 extends over 15 amino acids. The CDR3 spells CASSYETGAPYEQYV. Here the CDR3 DNA reads TGTGCCAGCAGTTACGAGACAGGGGCCCCCTACGAGCAGTACGTC.

The gene calls are TRBV10-2 and TRBJ2-3; tentatively, D is TRBD1 or TRBD2 (5 bases each). CDR1 and CDR2 (germline): WSHSY, SAAADI. Deletions cut 6 bases from V and 6 bases from J, with 19 bases between. The CDR3 has 15 amino acids. For the CDR3, the DNA is TGCGCCAGCAGGGGGGACGGAGGACGAGGGGATACGCAGTATTTT. It codes for CASRGDGGRGDTQYF.

This clonotype was detected many times. This chain joins TRBV12-3 or TRBV12-4 and TRBJ2-7; possible D gene TRBD2, 5 bases. Trimming removed 3 bases at V and 4 bases at J, with 7 bases between. The CDR3 length is 12 residues. In nucleotides, the CDR3 is TGTGCCAGCAGTTTGGGGAGATACGAGCAGTACTTC. This gives the protein CASSLGRYEQYF.

A word on this clonotype: A single base separates this from a much larger clone, so it may be a read error. J is TRBJ1-1 and V is TRBV5-4; TRBD1 matches at 7 bases. Trimming at V came to 2 bases and at J to 4 bases, leaving 2 bases not matched to a gene. The germline V gene has CDR1 SGHNT and CDR2 YYREEE (reference sequence). CDR3 length: 13 residues. CDR3 DNA sequence: TGTGCCAGCAGCTTTACAGGGGCCACTGAAGCTTTCTTT. This translates into CASSFTGATEAFF.

This chain connects TRBV19 to TRBJ2-1, with 9 positions matching TRBD2. Germline lookup yields CDR1 LNHDA and CDR2 SQIVND (reference sequence). V trimming: 1 base; J trimming: 4 bases; junction bases outside the gene matches: 5. The CDR3 loop spans 16 amino acids. In DNA form, the CDR3 reads TGTGCCAGTAGTATAGGAAGCGGGGGGCCTTACAATGAGCAGTTCTTC. Residues: CASSIGSGGPYNEQFF.

The chain combines TRBV20-1 with TRBJ2-7, with D unresolved. V was pared by 0 bases and J by 3 bases, with 9 bases between. The CDR3 loop spans 13 amino acids. CDR1 and CDR2 (germline): DFQATT, SNEGSKA (reference sequence). CDR3 sequence (DNA): TGCAGTGCTAGAGAGGTCGGTAACTACGAGCAGTACGTC. It is translated as CSAREVGNYEQYV.